The subject of this entry is one T cell receptor (beta chain). The antigen remains undetermined. The sample comes from a study of cytomegalovirus exposure and HLA in healthy donors. Study conclusions and caveats: The tendency of first-cohort TCR clusters to co-occur in the roughly 110 validation repertoires emerged from a later analysis. CMV antigen specificity was confirmed in vitro for a few CMV-associated chains.

The J segment lost 4 bases and the V segment lost 7 bases, leaving 8 bases of the junction unmatched. The CDR3 has 14 residues. Germline V gives CDR1 SEHNR, CDR2 FQNEAQ (reference sequence). The assay was immunoSEQ multiplex PCR, and TCRdb's table has in-frame clones only and misses some. The sample contains about 58,000 clones, about nine tenths of which appear only once. The chain uses TRBV7-9 and TRBJ1-2; 8 bases align to TRBD1. The sample was PBMCs. The receptor's source is a young man in good health and CMV-seronegative. The CDR3 loop reads CASTFDRGSYGYTF. Here the CDR3 DNA reads TGTGCCAGCACCTTCGACAGGGGATCCTATGGCTACACCTTC.